A single T cell receptor beta chain is shown here with its context. Its antigen remains unknown. These data are taken from a study of a mutant IDH1 vaccine in newly diagnosed glioma. Study overall: Vaccines began 4-6 weeks after radiotherapy alone, or with temozolomide cycles. Averaging around 42 years of age, treated patients were about 60% male and around 40% female.

Clones were read by immunoSEQ multiplex PCR, and TCRdb kept only the in-frame ones, dropping some. The table lists about 50,000 clones, roughly 80% of them singletons. Time point here: week 47, end of study. Vaccinated patients received 300 ug of mutant IDH1 20-mer peptide per dose, with topical imiquimod. During weeks 1, 3, 5, 7, 11, 15, 19 and 23, patients received eight vaccinations. The CDR3 is 15 amino acids. Germline V gene lookup returns CDR1 LNHDA and CDR2 SQIVND (reference sequence). The V gene lost 3 bases and the J gene lost 6 bases, with 17 bases spanning the gap. The sequence was obtained from a woman aged 25 to 39 with glioma. Some clones in this sample may be carry-over from other donors' samples. The chain has TRBV19 and TRBJ1-1; D is undetermined. This sample comprised PBMCs, obtained from a glioma patient whose treatment included an IDH1 peptide vaccine. CDR3 bases: TGTGCCAGTAGTATTCCCGGGTCCCGGGCCTCTGAAGCTTTCTTT. Its protein is CASSIPGSRASEAFF.